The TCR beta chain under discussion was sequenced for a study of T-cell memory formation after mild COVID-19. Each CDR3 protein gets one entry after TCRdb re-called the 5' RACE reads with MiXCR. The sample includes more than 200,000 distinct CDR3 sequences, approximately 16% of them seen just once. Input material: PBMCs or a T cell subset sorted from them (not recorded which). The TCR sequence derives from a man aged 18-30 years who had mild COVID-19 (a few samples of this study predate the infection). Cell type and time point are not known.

Here the CDR3 DNA reads TGTGCCAGCAGTTCCCCGGGGCGAGGAGCTTTCTTT. Protein product: CASSSPGRGAFF. The chain uses TRBV28 and TRBJ1-1; possibly TRBD1 for D (5 bases). The CDR3 spans 12 residues. Germline V gene lookup returns CDR1 MDHEN and CDR2 SYDVKM. Trimming shortened V by 4 bases and J by 10 bases, and 13 bases separated the two germline ends. Variable domain in full (rest from reference TRBV28 and TRBJ1-1): DVKVTQSSRYLVKRTGEKVFLECVQDMDHENMFWYRQDPGLGLRLIYFSYDVKMKEKGDIPEGYSVSREKKERFSLILESASTNQTSMYLCASSSPGRGAFFGQGTRLTVV.